This passage covers 16 T cell receptor beta chains from one sample sequenced in a study of T cells in Graves' hyperthyroidism and ophthalmopathy. RNA transcripts provided the source from which TCR beta CDR3 regions were amplified. A first-round RT-PCR of the TCR CDR3 used the HTBI primer set. TCRdb independently ran MiXCR on the multiplex PCR reads; one entry per CDR3 protein. This table holds roughly 200,000 distinct CDR3 sequences, 18% found once. Source material: blood. These receptors all come from a man in his forties or fifties with Graves' hyperthyroidism.

With respect to this clonotype: Since the CDR3 does not end with the conserved phenylalanine or tryptophan, this likely comes from a read error. This rearrangement joins TRBV28 to TRBJ2-7; D is uncertain. Trimming removed 5 bases at V and 1 base at J, with 9 bases between. The germline V gene encodes CDR1 MDHEN and CDR2 SYDVKM. The CDR3 covers 13 residues. The CDR3 spells CASSPPVSYEQYS. The CDR3 DNA follows: TGTGCCAGCAGTCCTCCGGTTTCCTACGAGCAGTACTCC.

Remarks on this clonotype: This CDR3 fails to terminate in the conserved phenylalanine or tryptophan, so it likely reflects a read error. For the CDR3, the DNA is TGCGCCAGCAGCCAAGAGGGGAGAATGAACACTGAAGCTTTCCTT. Translating it yields CASSQEGRMNTEAFL. This chain connects TRBV4-3 to TRBJ1-1, with D uncertain. The CDR3 length is 15 residues. Between the trimmed V and J ends, which lost 0 bases and 0 bases, there was a span of 8 bases. The germline V gene has CDR1 LGHNA and CDR2 YSLEER.

In its sample, this clonotype was seen once. The chain recombines TRBV18 with TRBJ2-5, with D unresolved. The CDR3 contains 12 residues. Trimming removed 0 bases at V and 6 bases at J, with 5 bases between. The germline gives CDR1 KGHSH, CDR2 LQKENI. CDR3 nucleotide sequence: TGTGCCAGCTCACCACCGGCACAGACCCAGTACTTC. Translating gives CASSPPAQTQYF.

The table lists this clonotype with many counts. V usage is TRBV7-2 and J usage is TRBJ2-5; the match to TRBD2 covers 12 bases. The CDR3 consists of 14 residues. J lost 5 bases, V lost 3 bases, and 1 base had no gene match. Germline values: CDR1 SGHTA, CDR2 FQGNSA. The DNA for the CDR3 is TGTGCCAGCAGCTTCCTAGCGGGGGGGGAGACCCAGTACTTC. It yields the protein CASSFLAGGETQYF.

Many counts were recorded for this clonotype. This chain links TRBV2 with TRBJ2-7; 7 nucleotides agree with TRBD2. V dropped 9 bases and J dropped 1; count of bases not matched to a gene: 6. The CDR3 runs 13 residues. CDR1 is SNHLY and CDR2 is FYNNEI in the germline V gene. CDR3 DNA sequence: TGTGCCAGTACCGCCGGGAGGTCCTACGAGCAGTACTTC. Translating it yields CASTAGRSYEQYF.

This clonotype came up many times. V gene TRBV7-8 combines with J gene TRBJ1-4; maybe TRBD1 (6 bases). The CDR3 is made up of 16 amino acids. V was pared by 4 bases and J by 0 bases, with 12 bases between. CDR1 and CDR2 (germline): SGHVS, FQNEAQ. DNA of the CDR3: TGTGCCAGCAGCTCCCACAGGGTGACAACTAATGAAAAACTGTTTTTT. Amino acid sequence: CASSSHRVTTNEKLFF.

This clonotype was recorded many times. The chain employs TRBV30 and TRBJ2-7, with D possibly called TRBD1 or TRBD2 (5 bases each). V was clipped by 5 bases and J by 1 base, with 9 bases between them. Germline loops: CDR1 GTSNPN, CDR2 SVGIG (reference sequence). The CDR3 extends over 12 amino acids. CDR3 region: CAWGDGSYEQYF. In DNA, the CDR3 is TGTGCCTGGGGGGACGGTTCCTACGAGCAGTACTTC.

This clonotype was counted at least ten times. This chain links TRBV27 with TRBJ2-7, with 8 bases fitting TRBD1. Trimming took 5 bases from V and 0 from J; bases not matched to a gene: 6. Germline loops: CDR1 MNHEY, CDR2 SMNVEV (reference sequence). This CDR3 has 15 amino acids. The CDR3 DNA reads TGTGCCAGCAGTCCTCCGGGACAGGCCTCCTACGAGCAGTACTTC. Protein sequence: CASSPPGQASYEQYF.

A remark on this clonotype: At one of its ends the junction is not consistent with the germline gene, which may arise from a read error. V gene TRBV6-5 combines with J gene TRBJ2-5; the D is unclear. The CDR3 totals 15 residues. Germline V gene data show CDR1 as MNHEY and CDR2 as SVGAGI. The CDR3 coding sequence is TGTGCCGGCAGTTACTCGATAATCCTCCAAGAGACCCAGTACTTC. Translating gives CAGSYSIILQETQYF.

This clonotype was seen many times. The chain combines TRBV30 with TRBJ2-3; D is unresolved. The length of the CDR3 is 13 residues. Looked up from germline, CDR1 is GTSNPN and CDR2 is SVGIG (reference sequence). The germline V and J ends were trimmed by 5 bases and 5 bases, with 14 bases remaining between them. The CDR3 loop reads CAWGPMVGDTQYF. The CDR3 nucleotides are TGTGCCTGGGGACCGATGGTGGGAGATACGCAGTATTTT.

The CDR3 reads CASTPGGGETGELFF. CDR3 in DNA: TGCGCCAGCACCCCCGGGGGGGGAGAAACCGGGGAGCTGTTTTTT. This chain connects TRBV5-1 to TRBJ2-2; TRBD2 matches at 8 bases. The ends lost 6 bases at V and 5 bases at J; junction bases unmatched: 9. This CDR3 spans 15 amino acids. From germline, CDR1 is SGHRS and CDR2 YFSETQ. Drawing the rest from reference TRBV5-1 and TRBJ2-2, the complete variable domain is KAGVTQTPRYLIKTRGQQVTLSCSPISGHRSVSWYQQTPGQGLQFLFEYFSETQRNKGNFPGRFSGRQFSNSRSEMNVSTLELGDSALYLCASTPGGGETGELFFGEGSRLTVL.

Turning to this clonotype: With a much larger clone just one base away, this may be a read error. The chain joins TRBV10-3 to TRBJ2-5, with D perhaps TRBD1 or TRBD2 (5 bases each). The V gene lost 5 bases and the J gene lost 2 bases, with 12 bases spanning the gap. There are 14 residues in the CDR3. Germline lookup yields CDR1 ENHRY and CDR2 SYGVKD. This CDR3 reads CAISNGTDQETQYF. The DNA of the CDR3 is TGTGCCATCAGTAACGGGACGGATCAAGAGACCCAGTACTTC.

This clonotype was seen repeatedly, ten times or more. The J gene is TRBJ2-7, the V gene TRBV7-6; the match to TRBD1 covers 11 bases. This CDR3 has 15 residues. V trimming: 3 bases; J trimming: 3 bases; junction bases outside the gene matches: 4. Looked up from germline, CDR1 is SGHVS and CDR2 is FNYEAQ. In nucleotides, the CDR3 is TGTGCCAGCAGCTTGGCCGGGACAGGGGGCTACGAGCAGTACTTC. It translates to CASSLAGTGGYEQYF.

Notes on this clonotype: One base away lies a much larger clone, so this may be a sequencing read error. The V and J genes are TRBV6-1 and TRBJ1-5; D gene ambiguous. V lost 6 bases and J lost 1, with 7 bases in between. CDR1 and CDR2 from the germline V gene are MNHNS and SASEGT. This CDR3 is 13 amino acids long. The CDR3 coding sequence is TGTGCCAGCAGGTCAGACAGCAATCAGCCCCAGCATTTT. Translating gives CASRSDSNQPQHF.

CDR3 sequence (DNA): TGTGCCACCAGCAGAAATCCCCGCTTTTACGAGCAGTACTTC. This gives the protein CATSRNPRFYEQYF. The V call is TRBV15, the J call TRBJ2-7; D remains unclear. CDR3 length equals 14 residues. With 2 bases removed from V and 4 bases from J, the gap between germline ends came to 12 bases. Germline CDR1 reads LNHNV; CDR2 reads YYDKDF (reference sequence).

To note about this clonotype: This may come from a read error, since a much larger clone is one base off. This rearrangement joins TRBV3-1 to TRBJ2-7, with TRBD1 matching over 9 bases. The CDR3 covers 14 residues. The germline V gene encodes CDR1 LGHDT and CDR2 YNNKEL (reference sequence). For the CDR3, the DNA is TGTGTCAGCAGTGCCGGGACAGGGATGTACGAGCAGTACTTC. It translates to CVSSAGTGMYEQYF.